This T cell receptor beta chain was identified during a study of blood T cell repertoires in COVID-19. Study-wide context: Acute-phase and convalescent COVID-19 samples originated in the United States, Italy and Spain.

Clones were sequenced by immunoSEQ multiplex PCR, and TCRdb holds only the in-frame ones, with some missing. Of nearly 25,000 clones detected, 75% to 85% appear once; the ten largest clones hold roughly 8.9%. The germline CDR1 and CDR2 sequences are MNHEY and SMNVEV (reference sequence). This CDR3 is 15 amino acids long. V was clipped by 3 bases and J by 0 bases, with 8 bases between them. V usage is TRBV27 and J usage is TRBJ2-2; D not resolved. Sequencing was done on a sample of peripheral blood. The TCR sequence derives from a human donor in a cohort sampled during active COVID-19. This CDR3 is CASSFNLANTGELFF. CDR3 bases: TGTGCCAGCAGTTTTAATCTAGCGAACACCGGGGAGCTGTTTTTT.